This entry lists 4 T cell receptor beta chains sequenced from one sample in a study of T-cell reconstitution after alpha-beta-depleted transplantation in children. The TCRbeta library was prepared with unique molecular identifiers. TCRdb processed the PCR reads anew with MiXCR; each CDR3 protein has one entry. Here the sample spans roughly 100,000 distinct CDR3 sequences, about 6.8% being singletons. Sequencing used PBMCs, obtained before TCRalphabeta/CD19-depleted stem cell transplant. The receptors here all came from a boy between 2 and 10 years old with acute lymphoblastic leukemia, due to receive a stem cell transplant.

This clonotype was recorded many times. The J gene is TRBJ2-1, the V gene TRBV27; 8 bases are a match to TRBD2. The V gene's germline CDR1 is MNHEY and CDR2 SMNVEV (reference sequence). The CDR3 is 15 amino acids. The V gene end was trimmed by 7 bases and the J gene end by 9 bases; junction bases not matched to a gene: 14. The CDR3 DNA reads TGTGCCAGCACTTCCGGGGGACTAGGTACCCGTGAGCAGTTCTTC. This sequence encodes CASTSGGLGTREQFF.

This clonotype occurred a few times. This chain connects TRBV20-1 to TRBJ1-2, with D possibly matching TRBD1 (5 bases). Germline CDR1 DFQATT, CDR2 SNEGSKA (reference sequence). Trimming pared 0 bases from V and 0 bases from J, leaving 14 bases between. This CDR3 comprises 16 residues. The CDR3: CSARDVGRSSNYGYTF. In DNA, the CDR3 is TGCAGTGCTAGAGATGTGGGGCGCAGTTCTAACTATGGCTACACCTTC.

This clonotype has ten or more counts. The chain has TRBV4-3 and TRBJ1-1; the D gene is possibly TRBD1 (5 bases). Germline lookup yields CDR1 LGHNA and CDR2 YSLEER. The CDR3 contains 15 residues. The germline V and J ends were trimmed by 2 bases and 3 bases, with 13 bases remaining between them. The CDR3 coding sequence is TGCGCCAGCAGCCAATTTGGGGACCAACACACTGAAGCTTTCTTT. It codes for CASSQFGDQHTEAFF.

There are many counts of this clonotype. The rearrangement links TRBV5-1 to TRBJ2-7; D gene unclear. V was trimmed by 0 bases and J by 2 bases, leaving 12 bases between them. This CDR3 is 15 amino acids long. Germline V CDR1 and CDR2: SGHRS, YFSETQ. The CDR3 loop is CASSLAFQATYEQYF. The CDR3, as DNA: TGCGCCAGCAGCTTGGCTTTTCAGGCGACCTACGAGCAGTACTTC.